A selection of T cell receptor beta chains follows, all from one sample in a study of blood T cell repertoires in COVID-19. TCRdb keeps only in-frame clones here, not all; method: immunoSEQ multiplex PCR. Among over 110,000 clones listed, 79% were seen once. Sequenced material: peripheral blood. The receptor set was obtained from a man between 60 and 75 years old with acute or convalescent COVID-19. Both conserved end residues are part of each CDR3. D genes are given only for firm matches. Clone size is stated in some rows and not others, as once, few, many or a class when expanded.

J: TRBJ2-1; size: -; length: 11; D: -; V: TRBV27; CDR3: CASKASAEQFF; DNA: TGTGCCAGCAAGGCTAGCGCTGAGCAGTTCTTC
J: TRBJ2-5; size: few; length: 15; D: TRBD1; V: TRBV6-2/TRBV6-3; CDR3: CASSRTGTGRETQYF; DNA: TGTGCCAGCAGTCGGACCGGGACAGGGAGAGAGACCCAGTACTTC
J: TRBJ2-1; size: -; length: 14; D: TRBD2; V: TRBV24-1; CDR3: CAVEDGTTYNEQFF; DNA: TGTGCCGTCGAGGATGGGACTACGTACAATGAGCAGTTCTTC
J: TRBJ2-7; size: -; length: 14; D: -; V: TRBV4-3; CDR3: CASSQVAVYGEQYF; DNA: TGCGCCAGCAGCCAAGTTGCGGTTTATGGGGAGCAGTACTTC
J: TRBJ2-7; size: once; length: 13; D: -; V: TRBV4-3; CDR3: CASSHGSSYEQYF; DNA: TGCGCCAGCAGCCACGGGAGCTCCTACGAGCAGTACTTC
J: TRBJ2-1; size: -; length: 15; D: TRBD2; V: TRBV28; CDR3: CATIFSGRRGNEQFF; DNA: TGTGCCACGATCTTTAGCGGGAGAAGGGGCAATGAGCAGTTCTTC
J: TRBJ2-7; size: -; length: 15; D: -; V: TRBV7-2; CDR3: CASSLSGLQSYEQYF; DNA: TGTGCCAGCAGCTTAAGCGGACTACAATCCTACGAGCAGTACTTC
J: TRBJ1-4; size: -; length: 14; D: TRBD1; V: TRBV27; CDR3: CASRFSGGKEKLFF; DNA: TGTGCCAGTCGATTTTCAGGGGGCAAGGAAAAACTGTTTTTT
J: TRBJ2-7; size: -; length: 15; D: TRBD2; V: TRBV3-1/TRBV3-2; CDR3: CASSQELAGQDEQYF; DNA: TGTGCCAGCAGCCAAGAACTAGCGGGACAGGACGAGCAGTACTTC
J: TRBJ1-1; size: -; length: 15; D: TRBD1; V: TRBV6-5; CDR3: CASSYPGQIHTEAFF; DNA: TGTGCCAGCAGTTACCCGGGACAGATACACACTGAAGCTTTCTTT
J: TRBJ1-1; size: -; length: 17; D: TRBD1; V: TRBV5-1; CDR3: CASSHQGLDRGAGEAFF; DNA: TGCGCCAGCAGCCACCAGGGGTTGGACAGGGGGGCGGGAGAAGCTTTCTTT
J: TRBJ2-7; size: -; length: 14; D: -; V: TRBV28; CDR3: CASSLPHSYYEQYF; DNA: TGTGCCAGCAGTTTGCCCCACTCATACTACGAGCAGTACTTC
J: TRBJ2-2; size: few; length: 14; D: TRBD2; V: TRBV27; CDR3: CASSFLAGAGELFF; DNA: TGTGCCAGCAGTTTTCTAGCGGGAGCCGGGGAGCTGTTTTTT
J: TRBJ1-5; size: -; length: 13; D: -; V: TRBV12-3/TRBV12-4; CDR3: CASRDSLYQPQHF; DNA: TGTGCCAGCAGGGACAGTCTTTATCAGCCCCAGCATTTT
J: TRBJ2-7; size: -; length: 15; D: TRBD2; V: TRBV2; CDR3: CASTAGLAGAYEQYF; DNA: TGTGCCAGCACCGCGGGACTAGCGGGGGCCTACGAGCAGTACTTC
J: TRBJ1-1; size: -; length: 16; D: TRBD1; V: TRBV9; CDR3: CASSGGQGWGNTEAFF; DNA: TGTGCCAGCAGCGGAGGACAGGGGTGGGGGAACACTGAAGCTTTCTTT
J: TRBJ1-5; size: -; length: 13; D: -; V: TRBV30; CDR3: CASGGKSGQPQHF; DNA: TGTGCCTCGGGGGGCAAGAGCGGTCAGCCCCAGCATTTT
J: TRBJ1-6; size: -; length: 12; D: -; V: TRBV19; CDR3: CASSIQNSPLHF; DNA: TGTGCCAGTAGTATACAGAATTCACCCCTCCACTTT
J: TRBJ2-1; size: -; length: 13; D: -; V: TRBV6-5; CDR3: CASSASLGNEQFF; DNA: TGTGCCAGCAGCGCCTCACTTGGCAATGAGCAGTTCTTC
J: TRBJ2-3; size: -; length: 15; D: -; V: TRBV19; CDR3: CASSIGVGLTDTQYF; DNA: TGTGCCAGTAGTATTGGCGTGGGCCTCACAGATACGCAGTATTTT
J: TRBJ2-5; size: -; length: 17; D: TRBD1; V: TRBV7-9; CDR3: CASSKPAGTGDRETQYF; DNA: TGTGCCAGCAGCAAACCCGCCGGGACAGGGGATCGGGAGACCCAGTACTTC
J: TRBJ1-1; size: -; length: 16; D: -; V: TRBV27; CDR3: CASSLSGAGAATEAFF; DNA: TGTGCCAGCAGTTTATCGGGGGCAGGTGCGGCTACTGAAGCTTTCTTT
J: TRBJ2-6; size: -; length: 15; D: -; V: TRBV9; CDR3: CASSFRPGGANVLTF; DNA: TGTGCCAGCAGCTTCAGGCCGGGGGGGGCCAACGTCCTGACTTTC
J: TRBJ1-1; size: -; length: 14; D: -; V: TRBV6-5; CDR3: CASSYSPGRTEAFF; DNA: TGTGCCAGCAGTTACTCCCCAGGGCGCACTGAAGCTTTCTTT
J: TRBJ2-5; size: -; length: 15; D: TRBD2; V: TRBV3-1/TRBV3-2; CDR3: CASSPTTSGKETQYF; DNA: TGTGCCAGCAGCCCCACCACTAGCGGGAAAGAGACCCAGTACTTC
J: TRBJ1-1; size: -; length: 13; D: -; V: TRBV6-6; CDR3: CASSYLGGPEAFF; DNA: TGTGCCAGCAGTTATTTGGGGGGACCTGAAGCTTTCTTT
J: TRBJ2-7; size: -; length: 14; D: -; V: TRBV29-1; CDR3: CSVESGVKPYEQYF; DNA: TGCAGCGTTGAATCGGGAGTAAAGCCGTACGAGCAGTACTTC
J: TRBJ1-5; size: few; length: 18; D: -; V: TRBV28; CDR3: CASSRGDGTRYSNQPQHF; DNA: TGTGCCAGCAGCCGGGGGGACGGAACAAGGTATAGCAATCAGCCCCAGCATTTT
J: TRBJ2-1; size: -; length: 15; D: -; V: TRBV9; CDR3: CASSLAPSSYNEQFF; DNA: TGTGCCAGCAGCCTAGCCCCGAGCTCCTACAATGAGCAGTTCTTC
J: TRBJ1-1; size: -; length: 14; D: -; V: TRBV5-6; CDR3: CASSFVGRDTEAFF; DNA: TGTGCCAGCAGCTTCGTCGGCCGGGACACTGAAGCTTTCTTT
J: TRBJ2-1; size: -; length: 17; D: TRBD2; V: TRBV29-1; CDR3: CSAEGGGLAVPNNEQFF; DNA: TGCAGCGCTGAAGGTGGGGGACTAGCGGTCCCGAACAATGAGCAGTTCTTC
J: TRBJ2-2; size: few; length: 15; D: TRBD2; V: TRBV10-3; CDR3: CAIAAQAGGAGELFF; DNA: TGTGCCATCGCGGCACAGGCGGGAGGCGCCGGGGAGCTGTTTTTT
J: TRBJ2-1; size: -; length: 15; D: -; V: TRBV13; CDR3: CASSLGTRGDNEQFF; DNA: TGTGCCAGCAGCTTAGGGACTAGAGGGGACAATGAGCAGTTCTTC
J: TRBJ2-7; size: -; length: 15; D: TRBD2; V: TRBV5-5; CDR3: CASSLEAGASYEQYF; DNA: TGTGCCAGCAGCTTGGAAGCGGGGGCCAGCTACGAGCAGTACTTC
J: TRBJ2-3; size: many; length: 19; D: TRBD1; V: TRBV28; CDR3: CASSQGGMSGYQGTDTQYF; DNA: TGTGCCAGCAGTCAAGGGGGCATGAGTGGTTATCAGGGCACAGATACGCAGTATTTT
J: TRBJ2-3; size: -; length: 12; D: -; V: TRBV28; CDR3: CASSPSTDTQYF; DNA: TGTGCCAGCAGCCCTAGCACAGATACGCAGTATTTT
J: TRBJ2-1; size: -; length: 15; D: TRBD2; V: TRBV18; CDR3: CASSPRTSGSAEQFF; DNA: TGTGCCAGCTCGCCTCGGACTAGCGGGAGCGCTGAGCAGTTCTTC
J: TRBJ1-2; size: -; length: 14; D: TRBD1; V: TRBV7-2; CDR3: CASSLVRGLYGYTF; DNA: TGTGCCAGCAGCTTAGTCAGGGGGCTTTATGGCTACACCTTC
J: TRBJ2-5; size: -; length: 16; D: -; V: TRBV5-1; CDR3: CASSLAGESAGETQYF; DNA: TGCGCCAGCAGCTTGGCTGGAGAGAGCGCGGGGGAGACCCAGTACTTC
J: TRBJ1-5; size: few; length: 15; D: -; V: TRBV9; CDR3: CASSVGGRGNQPQHF; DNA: TGTGCCAGCAGCGTAGGGGGCAGGGGCAATCAGCCCCAGCATTTT
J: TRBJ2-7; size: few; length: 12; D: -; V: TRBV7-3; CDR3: CASSSDIYEQYF; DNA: TGTGCCAGCAGCTCAGACATCTACGAGCAGTACTTC
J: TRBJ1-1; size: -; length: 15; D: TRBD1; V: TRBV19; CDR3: CASSTTGAANTEAFF; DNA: TGTGCCAGTAGTACAACAGGGGCCGCGAACACTGAAGCTTTCTTT
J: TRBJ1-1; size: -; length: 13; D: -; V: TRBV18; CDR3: CASSPGLDTEAFF; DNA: TGTGCCAGCTCACCCGGACTGGACACTGAAGCTTTCTTT
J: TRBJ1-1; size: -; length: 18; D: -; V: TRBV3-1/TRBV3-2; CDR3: CASSQVGRTGTGNTEAFF; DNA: TGTGCCAGCAGCCAAGTAGGGAGGACCGGGACGGGGAACACTGAAGCTTTCTTT
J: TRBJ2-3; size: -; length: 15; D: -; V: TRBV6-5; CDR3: CASSYSQAPTDTQYF; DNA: TGTGCCAGCAGTTACTCGCAGGCACCCACAGATACGCAGTATTTT
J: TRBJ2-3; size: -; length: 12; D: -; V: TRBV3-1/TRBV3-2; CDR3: CASSRVLGTQYF; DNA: TGTGCCAGCAGCCGGGTCTTGGGCACGCAGTATTTT
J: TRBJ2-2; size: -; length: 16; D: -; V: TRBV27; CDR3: CASSFLGYGSSGELFF; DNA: TGTGCCAGCAGTTTCCTAGGCTACGGGAGCTCCGGGGAGCTGTTTTTT
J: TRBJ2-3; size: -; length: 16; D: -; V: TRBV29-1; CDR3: CSVVGIRQGGADTQYF; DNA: TGCAGCGTTGTGGGAATTCGACAGGGAGGAGCAGATACGCAGTATTTT
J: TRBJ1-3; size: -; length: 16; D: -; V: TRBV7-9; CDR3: CASSPSGGGSGNTIYF; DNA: TGTGCCAGCAGCCCTAGCGGGGGAGGTTCCGGAAACACCATATATTTT
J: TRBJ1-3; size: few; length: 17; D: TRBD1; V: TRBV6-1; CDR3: CASSEFTGGFSGNTIYF; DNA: TGTGCCAGCAGTGAATTTACAGGGGGCTTCTCTGGAAACACCATATATTTT
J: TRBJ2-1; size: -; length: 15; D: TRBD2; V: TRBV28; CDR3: CASSLRGGRKDEQFF; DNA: TGTGCCAGCAGTTTAAGGGGCGGGAGGAAGGATGAGCAGTTCTTC
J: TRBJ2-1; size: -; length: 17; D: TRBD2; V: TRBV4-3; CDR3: CASSQDIGGLAAAEQFF; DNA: TGCGCCAGCAGCCAAGATATTGGAGGACTAGCGGCCGCGGAGCAGTTCTTC
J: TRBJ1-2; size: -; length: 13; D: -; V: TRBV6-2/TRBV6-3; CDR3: CASSYYGVDGYTF; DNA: TGTGCCAGCAGTTACTACGGGGTTGATGGCTACACCTTC